The rows below give T cell receptor beta chains drawn from one sample of a study of T-cell reconstitution after alpha-beta-depleted transplantation in children. TCRdb reanalysed the PCR reads using MiXCR and keeps one entry per CDR3 protein. The sample shows around 250,000 distinct CDR3 sequences, over 20% of them seen only once. This sample comprised PBMCs, obtained before TCRalphabeta/CD19-depleted stem cell transplant. These receptors all come from a girl aged 2 to 10 with Fanconi anemia, due to receive a stem cell transplant. Each CDR3 is given with its conserved first and last residue. The D gene is left open where the match is weak. Only part of the rows carry a size: once, few, many, or a class if the clone is expanded.

j_call d_call v_call clone_size cdr3_aa cdr3_nt
TRBJ2-7 - TRBV4-2 - CASSHSRTSSYEQYF TGTGCCAGCAGCCATTCCCGGACAAGCTCCTACGAGCAGTACTTC
TRBJ2-7 TRBD2 TRBV29-1 few CSVVVGGRGSYEQYF TGCAGCGTTGTGGTAGGCGGGAGGGGGTCCTACGAGCAGTACTTC
TRBJ1-2 - TRBV28 - CASSLFGTGYGYTF TGTGCCAGCAGTTTATTTGGGACGGGCTATGGCTACACCTTC
TRBJ2-1 TRBD2 TRBV6-1 few CASNYLAGGNNEQFF TGTGCCAGCAACTATCTAGCGGGAGGCAACAATGAGCAGTTCTTC
TRBJ2-2 TRBD2 TRBV3-1 - CASSLGTTAGELFF TGTGCCAGCAGCCTCGGGACTACCGCCGGGGAGCTGTTTTTT
TRBJ1-6 TRBD1 TRBV5-1 few CASSSATRTGHNSPLHF TGCGCCAGCAGCTCCGCTACCCGGACAGGGCATAATTCACCCCTCCACTTT
TRBJ2-5 TRBD2 TRBV20-1 many CSARDFGLAGVETQYF TGCAGTGCTAGAGATTTTGGGCTAGCGGGAGTAGAGACCCAGTACTTC
TRBJ2-3 - TRBV20-1 - CSARGLGFSTDTQYF TGCAGTGCTAGAGGACTCGGATTTAGCACAGATACGCAGTATTTT
TRBJ2-7 - TRBV28 many CASSLRQVYEQYF TGTGCCAGCAGCCTAAGACAGGTCTACGAGCAGTACTTC
TRBJ2-7 TRBD2 TRBV29-1 many CSARGPRVAGGFYEQYF TGCAGCGCCCGAGGACCGCGGGTAGCGGGAGGCTTCTACGAGCAGTACTTC
TRBJ2-3 TRBD2 TRBV15 many CATSRGASGGTDTQYF TGTGCCACCAGCAGAGGTGCTAGCGGGGGCACAGATACGCAGTATTTT
TRBJ2-7 TRBD2 TRBV10-3 once CAISQGTSGPYEQYF TGTGCCATCAGTCAAGGGACTAGCGGTCCCTACGAGCAGTACTTC
TRBJ2-2 - TRBV10-3 - CATNKDTGELFF TGTGCCACGAACAAGGACACCGGGGAGCTGTTTTTT
TRBJ2-1 TRBD1 TRBV6-6 many CASSPQGDEQFF TGTGCCAGCAGCCCACAGGGGGATGAGCAGTTCTTC
TRBJ1-1 - TRBV12-3/TRBV12-4 many CASSFRGGTEAFF TGTGCCAGCAGTTTTCGGGGAGGGACTGAAGCTTTCTTT
TRBJ2-6 - TRBV20-1 many CSAITWVGVPGANVLTF TGCAGTGCTATCACGTGGGTTGGGGTGCCTGGGGCCAACGTCCTGACTTTC
TRBJ2-3 - TRBV2 - CASSEGRRSTDTQYF TGTGCCAGCAGTGAAGGGCGTCGTAGCACAGATACGCAGTATTTT